Detailed here is one T cell receptor (beta chain). The antigen is undetermined. The time point is: week 23, last vaccination. All doses held 300 ug of mutant IDH1 20-mer peptide, with topical imiquimod. The sample belongs to a study of a mutant IDH1 vaccine in newly diagnosed glioma. Findings and limits, study-wide: It seemed that pseudoprogression was not linked to changes in the top peripheral T cell clonotypes.

Here immunoSEQ multiplex PCR was the method, and the copy in TCRdb shows in-frame clones only, minus some. The data show 35,000 to 45,000 clones, with 78% seen just once and around 6.5% held by the top ten. The CDR3 covers 15 residues. Trimming pared 5 bases from V and 2 bases from J, leaving 14 bases between. Germline values: CDR1 SEHNR, CDR2 FQNEAQ (reference sequence). The chain combines TRBV7-9 with TRBJ2-3; D may be TRBD1 (6 bases). The starting material was PBMCs, obtained from a glioma patient whose treatment included an IDH1 peptide vaccine. The sequence was collected from a woman aged 35 to 49 with glioma. Some clones in this sample may be carry-over from other donors' samples. CDR3 bases: TGTGCCAGCAGCGAACAGGGAACAAACACAGATACGCAGTATTTT. It yields the protein CASSEQGTNTDTQYF.